This T cell receptor beta chain was sequenced during a study of blood T cells in healthy people across ages. This CDR3 region has 14 residues. In germline, CDR1 is MNHEY, CDR2 SMNVEV (reference sequence). V gave up 6 bases and J gave up 5 bases, with 13 bases separating them. Primers used in a second PCR of about 7 to 12 cycles were a sample-barcoded 5' primer and a J-beta primer mix. TCRdb called the 5' RACE reads again in MiXCR, with one record for every CDR3 protein. This sample has more than 900,000 distinct CDR3 sequences, with 20% to 25% found just once. These data were likewise used in another study, on T cells of mothers and their children.

This clonotype was sampled from a girl aged 2 to 10 in good health. Sequences were obtained from blood. The chain is built from TRBV27 and TRBJ2-2; D uncertain. The CDR3 DNA sequence: TGTGCCAGCAGCCTGGAGACCTGGACCGGGGAGCTGTTTTTT. Its translation is CASSLETWTGELFF.